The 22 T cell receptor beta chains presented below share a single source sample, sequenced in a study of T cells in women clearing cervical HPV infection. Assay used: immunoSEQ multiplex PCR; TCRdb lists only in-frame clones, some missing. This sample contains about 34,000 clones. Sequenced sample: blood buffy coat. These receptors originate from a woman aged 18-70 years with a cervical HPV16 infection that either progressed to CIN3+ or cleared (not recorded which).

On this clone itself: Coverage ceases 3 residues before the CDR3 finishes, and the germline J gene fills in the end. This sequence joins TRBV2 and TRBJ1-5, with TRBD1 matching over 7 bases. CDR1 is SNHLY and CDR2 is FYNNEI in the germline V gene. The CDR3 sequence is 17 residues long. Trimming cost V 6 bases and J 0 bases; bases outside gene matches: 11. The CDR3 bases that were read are TGTGCCAGCAGGGGGACAGAAAACGAATATAGCAATCAGCCC. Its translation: CASRGTENEYSNQP. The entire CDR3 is CASRGTENEYSNQPQHF.

The covered CDR3 bases are TGTGCCAGCAGGATCCCGGGACAGGGATGGAACGAG. Amino acids: CASRIPGQGWNE. The whole CDR3 sequence reads CASRIPGQGWNEQYF. The chain employs TRBV6-2 or TRBV6-3 and TRBJ2-7; 9 bases are a match to TRBD1. Sequencing ends 3 residues short of the CDR3 end; the germline J gene provides the rest. CDR3 length equals 15 residues. Germline V gives CDR1 MNHEY, CDR2 SVGEGT. V dropped 6 bases and J dropped 5; count of bases not matched to a gene: 11.

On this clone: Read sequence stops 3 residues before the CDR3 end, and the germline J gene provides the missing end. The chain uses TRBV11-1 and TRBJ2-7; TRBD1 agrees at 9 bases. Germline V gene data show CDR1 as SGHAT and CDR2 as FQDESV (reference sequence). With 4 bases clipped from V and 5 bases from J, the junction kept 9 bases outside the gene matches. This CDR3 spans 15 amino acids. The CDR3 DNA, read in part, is TGTGCCAGCAGCTCTCCGGGACAGGGTAGCCACGAG. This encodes CASSSPGQGSHE. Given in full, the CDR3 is CASSSPGQGSHEQYF.

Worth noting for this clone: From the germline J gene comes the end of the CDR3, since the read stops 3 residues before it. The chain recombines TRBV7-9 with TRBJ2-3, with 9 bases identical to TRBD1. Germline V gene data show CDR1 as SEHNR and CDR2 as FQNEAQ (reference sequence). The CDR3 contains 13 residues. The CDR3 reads CASSGQGNQPQYF. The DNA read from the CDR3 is TGTGCCAGCAGCGGACAGGGGAATCAGCCG.

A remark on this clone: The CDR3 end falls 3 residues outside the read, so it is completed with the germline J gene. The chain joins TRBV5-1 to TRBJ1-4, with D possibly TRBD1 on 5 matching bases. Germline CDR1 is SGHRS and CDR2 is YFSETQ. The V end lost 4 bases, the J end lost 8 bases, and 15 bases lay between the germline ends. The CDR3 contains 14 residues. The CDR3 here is CASSPGGGYEKLFF. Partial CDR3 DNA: TGCGCCAGCAGCCCCGGGGGGGGTTACGAAAAA.

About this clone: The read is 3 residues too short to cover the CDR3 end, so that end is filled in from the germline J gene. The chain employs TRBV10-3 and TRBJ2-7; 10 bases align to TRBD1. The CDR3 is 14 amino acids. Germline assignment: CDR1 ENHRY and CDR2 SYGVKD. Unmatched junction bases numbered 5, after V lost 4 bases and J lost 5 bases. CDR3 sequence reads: CAISGRTGGDEQYF. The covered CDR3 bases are TGTGCCATCAGTGGGAGGACAGGGGGAGACGAG.

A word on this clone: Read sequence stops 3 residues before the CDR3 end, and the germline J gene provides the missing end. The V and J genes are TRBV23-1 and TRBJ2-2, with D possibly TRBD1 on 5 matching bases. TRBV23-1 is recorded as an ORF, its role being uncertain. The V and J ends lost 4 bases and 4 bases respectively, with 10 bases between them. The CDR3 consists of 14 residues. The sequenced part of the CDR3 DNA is TGCGCCAGCAGTCGCGGAGACAGCACCGGGGAG. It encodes CASSRGDSTGE. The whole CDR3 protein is CASSRGDSTGELFF.

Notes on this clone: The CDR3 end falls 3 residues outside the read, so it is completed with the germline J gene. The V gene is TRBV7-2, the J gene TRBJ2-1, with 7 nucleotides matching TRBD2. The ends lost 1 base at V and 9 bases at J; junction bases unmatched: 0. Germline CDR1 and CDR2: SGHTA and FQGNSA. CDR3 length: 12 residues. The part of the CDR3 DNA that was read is TGTGCCAGCAGCTTAGGGGGGGGTGAG. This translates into CASSLGGGE. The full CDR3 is CASSLGGGEQFF.

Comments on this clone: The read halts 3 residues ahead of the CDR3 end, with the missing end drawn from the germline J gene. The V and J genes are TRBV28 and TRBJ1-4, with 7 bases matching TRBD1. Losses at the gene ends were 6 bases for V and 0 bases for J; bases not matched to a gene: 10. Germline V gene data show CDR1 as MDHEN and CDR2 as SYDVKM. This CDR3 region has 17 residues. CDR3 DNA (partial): TGTGCCAGCAGGCCGAGAAAGACAGGGTCAACTAATGAAAAA. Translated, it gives CASRPRKTGSTNEK. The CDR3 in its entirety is CASRPRKTGSTNEKLFF.

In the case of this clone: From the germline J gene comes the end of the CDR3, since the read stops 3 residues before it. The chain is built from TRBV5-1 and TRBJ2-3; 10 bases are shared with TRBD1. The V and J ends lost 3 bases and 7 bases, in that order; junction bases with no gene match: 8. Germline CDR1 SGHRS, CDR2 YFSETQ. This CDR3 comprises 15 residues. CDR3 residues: CASSSGQGIRNTQYF. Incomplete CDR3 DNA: TGCGCCAGCAGCTCGGGACAGGGGATACGAAATACG.

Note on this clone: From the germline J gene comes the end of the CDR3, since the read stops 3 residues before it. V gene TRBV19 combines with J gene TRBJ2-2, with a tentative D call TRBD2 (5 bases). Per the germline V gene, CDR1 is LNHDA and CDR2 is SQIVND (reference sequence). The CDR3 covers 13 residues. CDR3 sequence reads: CASSILIGEKLFF. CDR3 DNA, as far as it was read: TGTGCCAGTAGTATCCTTATCGGGGAAAAG. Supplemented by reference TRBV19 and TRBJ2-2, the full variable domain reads DGGITQSPKYLFRKEGQNVTLSCEQNLNHDAMYWYRQDPGQGLRLIYYSQIVNDFQKGDIAEGYSVSREKKESFPLTVTSAQKNPTAFYLCASSILIGEKLFFGEGSRLTVL.

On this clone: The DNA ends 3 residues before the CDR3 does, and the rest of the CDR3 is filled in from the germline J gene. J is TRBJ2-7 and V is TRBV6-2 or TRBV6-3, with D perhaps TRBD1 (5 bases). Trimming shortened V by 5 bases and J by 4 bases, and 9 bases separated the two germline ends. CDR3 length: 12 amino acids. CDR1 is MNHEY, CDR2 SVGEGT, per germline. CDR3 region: CASSQQEYEQYF. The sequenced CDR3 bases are TGTGCCAGCAGTCAACAGGAATACGAG.

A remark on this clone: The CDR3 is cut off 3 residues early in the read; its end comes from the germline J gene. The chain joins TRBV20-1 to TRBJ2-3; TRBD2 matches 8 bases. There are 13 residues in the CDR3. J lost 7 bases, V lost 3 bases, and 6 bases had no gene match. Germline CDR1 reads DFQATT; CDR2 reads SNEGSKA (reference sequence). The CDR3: CSASGRGGYTQYF. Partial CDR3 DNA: TGCAGTGCTAGCGGGAGGGGAGGGTATACG.

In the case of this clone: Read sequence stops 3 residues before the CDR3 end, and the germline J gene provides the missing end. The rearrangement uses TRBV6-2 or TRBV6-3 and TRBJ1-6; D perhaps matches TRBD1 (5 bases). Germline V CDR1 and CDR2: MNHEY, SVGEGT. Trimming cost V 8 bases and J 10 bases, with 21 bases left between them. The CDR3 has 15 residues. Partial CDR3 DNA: TGTGCCAGCTCGTCCCACGGGCAGGGAGGATCACCC. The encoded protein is CASSSHGQGGSP. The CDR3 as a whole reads CASSSHGQGGSPLHF.

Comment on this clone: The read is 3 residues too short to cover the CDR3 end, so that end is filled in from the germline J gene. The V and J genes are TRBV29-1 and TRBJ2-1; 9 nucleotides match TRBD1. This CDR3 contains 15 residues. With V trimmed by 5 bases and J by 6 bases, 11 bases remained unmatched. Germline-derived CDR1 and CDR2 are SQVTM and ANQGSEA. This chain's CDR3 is CSVRKPGQGFNEQFF. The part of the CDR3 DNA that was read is TGCAGCGTTCGCAAACCGGGACAGGGTTTCAATGAG.

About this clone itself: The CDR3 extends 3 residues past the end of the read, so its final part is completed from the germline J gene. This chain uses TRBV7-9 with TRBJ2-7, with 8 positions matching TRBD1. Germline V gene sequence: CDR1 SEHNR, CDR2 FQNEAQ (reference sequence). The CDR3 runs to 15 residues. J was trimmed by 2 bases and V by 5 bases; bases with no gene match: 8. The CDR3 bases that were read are TGTGCCAGCAGCCCTGCAGGGGGCTCGACCTACGAG. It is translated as CASSPAGGSTYE. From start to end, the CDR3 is CASSPAGGSTYEQYF.

Partial CDR3 DNA: TGTGCCAGCAGCTTGGAGATGGGCAGTAATTCACCC. It yields the protein CASSLEMGSNSP. The full CDR3 protein reads CASSLEMGSNSPLHF. The chain employs TRBV5-4 and TRBJ1-6, with D unresolved. Coverage ceases 3 residues before the CDR3 finishes, and the germline J gene fills in the end. The germline V gene encodes CDR1 SGHNT and CDR2 YYREEE (reference sequence). This CDR3 spans 15 amino acids. The V end was cut by 0 bases, the J end by 6 bases, with 10 bases between.

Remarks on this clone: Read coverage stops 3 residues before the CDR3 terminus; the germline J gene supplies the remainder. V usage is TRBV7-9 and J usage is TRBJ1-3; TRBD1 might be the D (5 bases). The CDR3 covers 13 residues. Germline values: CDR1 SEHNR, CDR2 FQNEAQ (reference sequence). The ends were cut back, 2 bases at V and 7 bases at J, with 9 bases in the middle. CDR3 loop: CASSLQRGNTIYF. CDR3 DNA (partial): TGTGCCAGCAGCTTACAAAGGGGCAACACC.

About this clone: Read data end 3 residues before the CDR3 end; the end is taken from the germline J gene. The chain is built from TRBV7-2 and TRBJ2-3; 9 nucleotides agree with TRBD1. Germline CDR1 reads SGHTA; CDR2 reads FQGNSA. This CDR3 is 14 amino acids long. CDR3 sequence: CASSSQGAGETQYF. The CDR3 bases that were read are TGTGCCAGCAGCTCACAGGGGGCGGGGGAGACG.

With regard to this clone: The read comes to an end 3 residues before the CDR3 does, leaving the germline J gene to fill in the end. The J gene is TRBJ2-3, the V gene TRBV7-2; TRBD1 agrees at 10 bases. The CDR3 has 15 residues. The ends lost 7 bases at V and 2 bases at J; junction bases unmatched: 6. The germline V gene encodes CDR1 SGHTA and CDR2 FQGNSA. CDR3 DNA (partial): TGTGCCAGCACCGGGACAGGGGTATCCACAGATACG. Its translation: CASTGTGVSTDT. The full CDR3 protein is CASTGTGVSTDTQYF.

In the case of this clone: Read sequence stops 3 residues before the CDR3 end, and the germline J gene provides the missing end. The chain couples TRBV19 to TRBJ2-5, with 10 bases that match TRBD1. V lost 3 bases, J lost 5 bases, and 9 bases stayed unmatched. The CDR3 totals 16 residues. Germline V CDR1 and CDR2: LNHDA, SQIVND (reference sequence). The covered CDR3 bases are TGTGCCAGTAGTATTGGGACAGGGGCCCAGGGGGAGACC. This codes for CASSIGTGAQGET. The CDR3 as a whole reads CASSIGTGAQGETQYF. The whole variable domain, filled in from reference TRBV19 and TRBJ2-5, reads DGGITQSPKYLFRKEGQNVTLSCEQNLNHDAMYWYRQDPGQGLRLIYYSQIVNDFQKGDIAEGYSVSREKKESFPLTVTSAQKNPTAFYLCASSIGTGAQGETQYFGPGTRLLVL.

The CDR3 spells CASSRLSTDTQYF. Partial CDR3 DNA: TGTGCCAGCAGCCGACTATCCACAGATACG. This chain links TRBV6-2 or TRBV6-3 with TRBJ2-3; maybe TRBD2 (5 bases). Read sequence stops 3 residues before the CDR3 end, and the germline J gene provides the missing end. The CDR3 covers 13 residues. The V end was cut by 6 bases, the J end by 2 bases, with 9 bases between. Germline V gene sequence: CDR1 MNHEY, CDR2 SVGEGT.